Listed below are T cell receptor beta chains from one sample, sequenced in a study of response to subunit inactivated influenza vaccine. TCRdb itself ran the RT-PCR reads through MiXCR, one entry per CDR3 protein. Of roughly 500,000 distinct CDR3 sequences detected, less than 25% appear once; the ten largest clones hold 2.5% to 3.5%. These data were likewise used in another study, on T cells expressing NK-cell markers.

The sample was CD4+ T cells sorted from PBMCs, taken less than 13 days after vaccination. Receptors were obtained from a man between 45 and 60 years old who received an inactivated influenza vaccine. The CDR3 runs from the conserved cysteine through the conserved F or W. The order of the fields is V gene, clone size, J gene, D gene, CDR3 DNA, CDR3 protein. The D gene is left open where the match is weak. Clone size appears in some rows only: once, few, many, or a class for an expanded clone.

TRBV5-1	.	TRBJ2-3	.	TGCGCCAGCAGCCCCCAGGGCTTCAACACAGATACGCAGTATTTT	CASSPQGFNTDTQYF
TRBV5-4	few	TRBJ1-1	.	TGTGCCAGCAGCTTGAAGGGGACCTTGAACACTGAAGCTTTCTTT	CASSLKGTLNTEAFF
TRBV5-1	many	TRBJ2-2	TRBD1	TGCGCCAGCAGCTTACGGACAGGGGACACCGGGGAGCTGTTTTTT	CASSLRTGDTGELFF
TRBV12-3/TRBV12-4	.	TRBJ2-2	TRBD2	TGTGCCAGCAGTTTATCCCGGACTAGCGGGAGGACCGGGGAGCTGTTTTTT	CASSLSRTSGRTGELFF
TRBV6-1	.	TRBJ2-2	TRBD1	TGTGCCAGCACTACCAGGGACAGTACCGGGGAGCTGTTTTTT	CASTTRDSTGELFF
TRBV9	many	TRBJ2-1	.	TGTGCCAGCAGTCCCCGGGACCAACCAGGGAATGAGCAGTTCTTC	CASSPRDQPGNEQFF
TRBV7-2	few	TRBJ1-2	.	TGTGCCAGCAGCCCCTCGAAGGGGGGGTACTATGGCTACACCTTC	CASSPSKGGYYGYTF
TRBV7-2	few	TRBJ2-7	TRBD2	TGTGCCAGCACCCGCCTAGCGGGGGGAACCTCCTACGAGCAGTACTTC	CASTRLAGGTSYEQYF
TRBV6-2/TRBV6-3	.	TRBJ2-5	.	TGTGCCAGCAGTTACTCGGGGGCCCACCAAGAGACCCAGTACTTC	CASSYSGAHQETQYF
TRBV4-2	few	TRBJ2-7	TRBD2	TGTGCCAGCAGCCCAAGCAAAACTAGCGGGGATAGGGGCGAGCAGTACTTC	CASSPSKTSGDRGEQYF
TRBV6-5	.	TRBJ1-1	.	TGTGCCAGCAGTTACGAGGGGCGCGGGTCGCGAGCTTTCTTT	CASSYEGRGSRAFF
TRBV4-1	few	TRBJ2-2	TRBD2	TGCGCCAGCAGCCAAGAAAGGGGTAGCGGGATCCCCACCGGGGAGCTGTTTTTT	CASSQERGSGIPTGELFF
TRBV5-6	.	TRBJ2-7	TRBD1	TGTGCCAGCAGCTTGGCCCTCAACTCGGACAGGCCAAGGTACGAGCAGTACTTC	CASSLALNSDRPRYEQYF
TRBV4-1	.	TRBJ1-2	.	TGCGCCAGCAGCCAAGATGACAGGCCGCTTTCTGTTAGCTACACCTTC	CASSQDDRPLSVSYTF
TRBV28	.	TRBJ1-1	.	TGTGCCAGCAGTTCCTGGGGGGGCTCGAACACTGAAGCTTTCTTT	CASSSWGGSNTEAFF
TRBV5-1	many	TRBJ1-1	.	TGCGCCAGCAGCTTGGATGGGAAGGGACCCATGAACACTGAAGCTTTCTTT	CASSLDGKGPMNTEAFF
TRBV7-2	many	TRBJ2-3	TRBD2	TGTGCCAGCAGCTTAGGACTAGCGGGAGCAGATACGCAGTATTTT	CASSLGLAGADTQYF
TRBV30	few	TRBJ1-4	TRBD1	TGTGCCTGGAGCGGCGACAGGGCTGGAGGCGAAAAACTGTTTTTT	CAWSGDRAGGEKLFF
TRBV15	few	TRBJ1-6	.	TGTGCCACCAGCAGAGATTTTTCGGCAGGAAATAATTCACCCCTCCACTTT	CATSRDFSAGNNSPLHF
TRBV28	.	TRBJ2-1	.	TGTGCCAGCAGCCCCCATCGGAGCTACAATGAGCAGTTCTTC	CASSPHRSYNEQFF
TRBV7-3	few	TRBJ2-2	.	TGTGCCAGCAGCTTAAAGGGGTTAGCCCGTGGCGGGGAGCTGTTTTTT	CASSLKGLARGGELFF
TRBV20-1	.	TRBJ2-1	.	TGCAGTGCTAGAGGACTAACGACCGGCAATGAGCAGTTCTTC	CSARGLTTGNEQFF
TRBV7-2	.	TRBJ2-1	.	TGTGCCAGCAGCCGCGTCGGGGGGCCGAGCTCCTACAATGAGCAGTTCTTC	CASSRVGGPSSYNEQFF
TRBV20-1	.	TRBJ2-1	TRBD2	TGCAGTGCTAGAGATCGACTAGCGGGGTTTAACGGTGAGCAGTTCTTC	CSARDRLAGFNGEQFF
TRBV30	few	TRBJ2-1	.	TGTGCCTGGGCCTTGAGGCCCCCTGAGCAGTTCTTC	CAWALRPPEQFF
TRBV7-9	.	TRBJ2-1	.	TGTGCCAGCAGCCTCACGCCGTTAGCAGCCCAGGAATTACTATTCTTC	CASSLTPLAAQELLFF
TRBV6-1	.	TRBJ2-7	.	TGTGCCAGCAGTCTAGAAGCGGGACAAACCTACGAGCAGTACTTC	CASSLEAGQTYEQYF
TRBV12-3/TRBV12-4	.	TRBJ1-5	.	TGTGCCAGCAGCTTTGGCGCAGGGGGCAATCAGCCCCAGCATTTT	CASSFGAGGNQPQHF
TRBV11-2	few	TRBJ2-4	TRBD1	TGTGCCAGCAGCCTAGACGTGACAGGGTCCCTAGGTGTTATTCAGTACTTC	CASSLDVTGSLGVIQYF
TRBV15	.	TRBJ1-2	.	TGTGCCACCAGCAGAGCTGGGATTCGGGGGCTAGGTTATGGCTACACCTTC	CATSRAGIRGLGYGYTF
TRBV6-5	few	TRBJ1-6	.	TGTGCCAGCAGTTACAATCGGCCGGGCAGCCGCTCCTATAATTCACCCCTCCACTTT	CASSYNRPGSRSYNSPLHF
TRBV7-2	.	TRBJ2-5	TRBD2	TGTGCCAGCAGGCCCCCCGGGAGGGGATCGGAGACCCAGTACTTC	CASRPPGRGSETQYF
TRBV19	once	TRBJ2-2	.	TGTGCCAGTAGTATTAGGTTAAAGGGGAGCTTATCGAACACCGGGGAGCTGTTTTTT	CASSIRLKGSLSNTGELFF
TRBV20-1	.	TRBJ2-7	TRBD1	TGCAGTGCTAGAGCCGGGACAGGAACAGCCTACGAGCAGTACTTC	CSARAGTGTAYEQYF
TRBV6-5	.	TRBJ1-1	.	TGTGCCAGCAGTTACATGCAGGGTGGGAGCACTGAAGCTTTCTTT	CASSYMQGGSTEAFF
TRBV29-1	few	TRBJ2-2	TRBD1	TGCAGCGTTGGGACAGGTTCGACCAACACCGGGGAGCTGTTTTTT	CSVGTGSTNTGELFF
TRBV7-9	few	TRBJ2-7	.	TGTGCCAGCAGCTTAGAGGGCCCCGAGCAGTACTTC	CASSLEGPEQYF
TRBV6-1	.	TRBJ1-1	.	TGTGCCAGCAGCGGAATTAGCATGAACACTGAAGCTTTCTTT	CASSGISMNTEAFF
TRBV12-3/TRBV12-4	few	TRBJ2-7	TRBD1	TGTGCCAGCAGTTTAGTCGGGACAGGGAACTACGAGCAGTACTTC	CASSLVGTGNYEQYF
TRBV4-2	few	TRBJ2-5	TRBD2	TGTGCCAGCAGCCCCCGGCAGGGCGGGGGGAACCAAGAGACCCAGTACTTC	CASSPRQGGGNQETQYF
TRBV15	few	TRBJ1-1	TRBD1	TGTGCCACCAGCAGAGCTAGGACAGGGGGCTCTGCGAACACTGAAGCTTTCTTT	CATSRARTGGSANTEAFF
TRBV30	.	TRBJ2-4	.	TGTGCCTGGAATAAAGGGAGGAATAAAAACATTCAGTACTTC	CAWNKGRNKNIQYF
TRBV5-1	.	TRBJ1-4	.	TGCGCCAGCAGCTTACGGACACCCACGAATGAAAAACTGTTTTTT	CASSLRTPTNEKLFF
TRBV11-2	.	TRBJ2-1	.	TGTGCCAGCAGCTTCAACAGATACAATGAGCAGTTCTTC	CASSFNRYNEQFF
TRBV7-3	.	TRBJ2-1	.	TGTGCCAGCAGCTTAAGTGGTACGGCTGGAAATGAGCAGTTCTTC	CASSLSGTAGNEQFF
TRBV3-1	few	TRBJ1-6	.	TGTGCCAGCAGCCAAGTCGGGCCGCCTCTTGATAATTCACCCCTCCACTTT	CASSQVGPPLDNSPLHF
TRBV29-1	.	TRBJ1-4	.	TGCAGCGTTGAGCCTGAGAATGAAAAACTGTTTTTT	CSVEPENEKLFF
TRBV20-1	.	TRBJ2-5	.	TGCAGTCCTAGAGCAGGGCAGGGTAAAGAGACCCAGTACTTC	CSPRAGQGKETQYF
TRBV10-3	.	TRBJ2-1	.	TGTGCCATCAGTGAGTCCGTTCTGCGGGATTTCTACAATGAGCAGTTCTTC	CAISESVLRDFYNEQFF
TRBV12-3/TRBV12-4	.	TRBJ1-2	TRBD1	TGTGCCAGCAGTTTGGGGGGACAGGTGAAAGGCTACACCTTC	CASSLGGQVKGYTF
TRBV12-3/TRBV12-4	.	TRBJ1-2	.	TGTGCCAGCAGTTCTCCGGCGTTAGGTGGCTACACCTTC	CASSSPALGGYTF